The 13 T cell receptor beta chains reported below all come from one sample, sequenced in a study of shared clonotypes between healthy human individuals. Repertoires were generated with immunoSEQ multiplex PCR, while TCRdb's copy carries only in-frame clones and drops some. The sample includes 2 million to 2.5 million clones, roughly 93% of them seen just once. Source material: naive CD4+ T cells from PBMCs. Subset given: CD45RA+ positively selected. These receptors were collected from a young man in good health. Some clones in this sample may be carry-over from other donors' samples.

The CDR3: CASSLDFSGTYNEQFF. Here the CDR3 DNA reads TGTGCCAGCAGTTTGGATTTTAGCGGGACCTACAATGAGCAGTTCTTC. The chain joins TRBV28 to TRBJ2-1; 8 bases fit TRBD2. CDR3 size: 16 residues. V dropped 3 bases and J dropped 2; count of bases not matched to a gene: 6. Germline V lookup: CDR1 MDHEN, CDR2 SYDVKM.

V and J are TRBV10-3 and TRBJ2-5, with D uncertain. This CDR3 has 14 amino acids. Germline lookup yields CDR1 ENHRY and CDR2 SYGVKD. The V and J ends lost 8 bases and 5 bases respectively, with 18 bases between them. Here the CDR3 DNA reads TGTGCCATCCGCCCGAGTCTTGGTCTGGAGACCCAGTACTTC. Translation: CAIRPSLGLETQYF.

The chain uses TRBV28 and TRBJ1-2; tentatively, D is TRBD1 (6 bases). The V end was cut by 2 bases, the J end by 6 bases, with 13 bases between. This CDR3 has 14 residues. Germline CDR1 and CDR2: MDHEN and SYDVKM. CDR3 DNA: TGTGCCAGCAGTTTAAGTGACAGGTCAAATGGCTACACCTTC. Protein: CASSLSDRSNGYTF.

J is TRBJ2-7 and V is TRBV4-3; a possible D gene is TRBD2 (7 bases). CDR1 LGHNA and CDR2 YSLEER come from the germline V gene. Trimming removed 0 bases at V and 6 bases at J, with 15 bases between. The CDR3 has 15 amino acids. CDR3 nucleotides: TGCGCCAGCAGCCAAGATCAAAGGGGGAGGGGCGAGCAGTACTTC. Translated, it gives CASSQDQRGRGEQYF.

J is TRBJ2-5 and V is TRBV5-1, with 8 bases identical to TRBD2. The CDR3 spans 16 residues. V dropped 5 bases and J dropped 7; count of bases not matched to a gene: 16. Germline CDR1 is SGHRS and CDR2 is YFSETQ. Here the CDR3 DNA reads TGCGCCAGCAGAGATCCGGGACTAGGGGTTTCGGGGACCCAGTACTTC. This gives the protein CASRDPGLGVSGTQYF. The full variable domain, in which reference TRBV5-1 and TRBJ2-5 provide the parts outside the CDR3, is KAGVTQTPRYLIKTRGQQVTLSCSPISGHRSVSWYQQTPGQGLQFLFEYFSETQRNKGNFPGRFSGRQFSNSRSEMNVSTLELGDSALYLCASRDPGLGVSGTQYFGPGTRLLVL.

The gene calls are TRBV28 and TRBJ2-3; a possible D gene is TRBD2 (6 bases). Deletions cut 4 bases from V and 3 bases from J, with 11 bases between. Looked up from germline, CDR1 is MDHEN and CDR2 is SYDVKM. This CDR3 comprises 14 residues. CDR3 bases: TGTGCCAGCAGTTCCTGGGACTTTACAGATACGCAGTATTTT. This translates into CASSSWDFTDTQYF.

This clone was seen a handful of times. The same CDR3 also results from other DNA sequences found in this sample. This chain connects TRBV18 to TRBJ1-5, with D hard to call. V was cut by 6 bases and J by 7 bases, with 13 bases left in between. Germline-derived CDR1 and CDR2 are KGHSH and LQKENI. CDR3 size: 13 residues. The CDR3 region is CASSPQGGQPQHF. CDR3 in DNA: TGTGCCAGCTCGCCCCAAGGCGGGCAGCCCCAGCATTTT.

The chain employs TRBV9 and TRBJ2-5; D is perhaps TRBD2 (5 bases). The J call may be faulty, since TRBJ2-7 better matches the DNA end. Looked up from germline, CDR1 is SGDLS and CDR2 is YYNGEE. The CDR3 loop spans 18 amino acids. DNA of the CDR3: TGTGCCAGCAGCGTAGGGCCTATTCAACGGGAAAGCTCCTACGAGCAGTACTTC. Its protein is CASSVGPIQRESSYEQYF.

With regard to this clone: This sample includes further DNA sequences coding for the same CDR3. The V gene is TRBV7-9, the J gene TRBJ2-3; D remains unclear. Per germline, CDR1 SEHNR and CDR2 FQNEAQ (reference sequence). The V end lost 0 bases, the J end lost 1 base, and 8 bases lay between the germline ends. CDR3 length: 15 amino acids. CDR3 bases: TGTGCCAGCAGCTTAGCGGGCAGACGCACAGATACGCAGTATTTT. Amino acids: CASSLAGRRTDTQYF.

This clone occurred once. This chain joins TRBV30 and TRBJ2-1, with 8 bases aligning to TRBD2. This CDR3 spans 18 amino acids. V trimming: 1 base; J trimming: 0 bases; junction bases outside the gene matches: 11. CDR1 is GTSNPN and CDR2 is SVGIG in the germline V gene (reference sequence). The CDR3 DNA sequence: TGTGCCTGGAGTGGCGGGGCTAGCGGGTCGAGCTCCTACAATGAGCAGTTCTTC. Translation: CAWSGGASGSSSYNEQFF.

The chain recombines TRBV6-1 with TRBJ2-2; D may match TRBD1 or TRBD2 (5 bases each). Germline V gene sequence: CDR1 MNHNS, CDR2 SASEGT. The CDR3 has 15 amino acids. V was shortened by 6 bases and J by 2 bases, with 13 bases between the two germline ends. CDR3 sequence reads: CASRPPGPNTGELFF. In DNA, the CDR3 is TGTGCCAGCAGACCACCGGGACCCAACACCGGGGAGCTGTTTTTT.

The chain recombines TRBV29-1 with TRBJ2-4, with D uncertain. The CDR3 covers 16 residues. V lost 0 bases and J 0 bases, leaving 12 bases between the germline ends. The germline gives CDR1 SQVTM, CDR2 ANQGSEA. CDR3 coding DNA: TGCAGCGTTGAAGACCCAAGACGACTAGCCAAAAACATTCAGTACTTC. Translation gives CSVEDPRRLAKNIQYF.

V usage is TRBV28 and J usage is TRBJ1-2, with D perhaps matching TRBD1 (5 bases). This CDR3 is 13 amino acids long. Germline V lookup: CDR1 MDHEN, CDR2 SYDVKM. Trimming took off 7 bases at V and 2 bases at J, with 11 bases between the two ends. The CDR3: CASNEGLNYGYTF. The DNA for the CDR3 is TGTGCCAGCAACGAGGGGTTGAACTATGGCTACACCTTC.